This T cell receptor (beta chain) is drawn from a study of STAT5B mutations in CD4+ large granular lymphocyte leukemia. Study-level results: 8/27 top patient clones versus 2/35 control clones were TRBV06-family. CD4-sorted patient repertoires seemed more clonal than healthy CD4+ repertoires.

The CDR3 sequence is 14 residues long. Germline V gives CDR1 SGHRS, CDR2 YFSETQ. V lost 3 bases, J lost 6 bases, and 13 bases lay in between. The assay was immunoSEQ multiplex PCR, and TCRdb's table has in-frame clones only and misses some. The profile covers about 23,000 clones, with around three quarters appearing a single time and roughly 0.4% taken by the ten largest. As to this clone: Its antigen is unidentified.

The sequence was collected from a human donor in good health. This sequence joins TRBV5-1 and TRBJ2-1, with a possible D match to TRBD2 (6 bases). The sequenced sample was CD4+ T cells from blood buffy coats. The CDR3 DNA reads TGCGCCAGCAGCTCACCGACTAGTCCCAATGAGCAGTTCTTC. It translates to CASSSPTSPNEQFF. Filled out from reference TRBV5-1 and TRBJ2-1, the complete variable domain reads KAGVTQTPRYLIKTRGQQVTLSCSPISGHRSVSWYQQTPGQGLQFLFEYFSETQRNKGNFPGRFSGRQFSNSRSEMNVSTLELGDSALYLCASSSPTSPNEQFFGPGTRLTVL.